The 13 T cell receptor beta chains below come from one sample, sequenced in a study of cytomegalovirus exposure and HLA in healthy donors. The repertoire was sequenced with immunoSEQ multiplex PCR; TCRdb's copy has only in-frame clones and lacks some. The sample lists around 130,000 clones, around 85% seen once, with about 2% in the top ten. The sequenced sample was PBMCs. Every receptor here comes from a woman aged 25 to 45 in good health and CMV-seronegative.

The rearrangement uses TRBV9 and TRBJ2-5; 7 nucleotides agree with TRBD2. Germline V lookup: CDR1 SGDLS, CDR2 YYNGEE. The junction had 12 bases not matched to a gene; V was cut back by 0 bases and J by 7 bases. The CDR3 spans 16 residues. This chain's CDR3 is CASSVDSGGRAGTQYF. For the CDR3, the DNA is TGTGCCAGCAGCGTAGATTCCGGGGGGAGGGCCGGGACCCAGTACTTC.

CDR3 DNA: TGTGCCAGCAGTGACTCGACCGGGGGGCCAAATCAGCCCCAGCATTTT. It is translated as CASSDSTGGPNQPQHF. The chain recombines TRBV6-4 with TRBJ1-5, with D tentatively TRBD1 (6 bases). Trimming took off 0 bases at V and 4 bases at J, with 13 bases between the two ends. The germline V gene has CDR1 MRHNA and CDR2 SNTAGT. The CDR3 consists of 16 residues.

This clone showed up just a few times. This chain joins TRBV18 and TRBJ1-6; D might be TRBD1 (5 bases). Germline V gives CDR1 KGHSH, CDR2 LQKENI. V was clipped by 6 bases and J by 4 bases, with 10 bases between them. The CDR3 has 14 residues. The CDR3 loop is CASSSDSYNSPLHF. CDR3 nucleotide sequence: TGTGCCAGCTCGTCCGACAGTTATAATTCACCCCTCCACTTT.

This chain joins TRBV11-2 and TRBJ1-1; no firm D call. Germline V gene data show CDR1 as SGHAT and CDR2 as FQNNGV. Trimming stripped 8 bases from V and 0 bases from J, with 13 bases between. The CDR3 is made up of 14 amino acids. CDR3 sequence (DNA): TGTGCCAGCGCCCCGGGGTCCATGAACACTGAAGCTTTCTTT. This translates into CASAPGSMNTEAFF.

The CDR3 reads CASTTGSSGANVLTF. CDR3 nucleotides: TGTGCCAGTACCACAGGGTCCTCTGGGGCCAACGTCCTGACTTTC. This chain joins TRBV19 and TRBJ2-6, with D possibly TRBD1 on 6 matching bases. Germline V gene lookup returns CDR1 LNHDA and CDR2 SQIVND (reference sequence). CDR3 length: 15 residues. V shed 7 bases and J shed 0 bases, with 10 bases lying between them.

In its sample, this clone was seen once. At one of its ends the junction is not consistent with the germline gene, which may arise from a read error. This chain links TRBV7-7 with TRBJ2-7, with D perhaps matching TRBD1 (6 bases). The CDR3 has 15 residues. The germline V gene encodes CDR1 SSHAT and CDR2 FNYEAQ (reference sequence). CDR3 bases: TGTGCTAGCAGCTTAGCGTTTACAGGGCGGGACGAGCAGTACTTC. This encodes CASSLAFTGRDEQYF.

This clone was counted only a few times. The CDR3: CASSEPNEKAFF. The DNA for the CDR3 is TGTGCCAGCAGCGAACCGAACGAGAAAGCTTTCTTT. V and J are TRBV5-4 and TRBJ1-1; D is unresolved. This CDR3 spans 12 amino acids. V gave up 4 bases and J gave up 9 bases, with 13 bases separating them. CDR1 SGHNT and CDR2 YYREEE come from the germline V gene (reference sequence).

CDR3 protein: CTSSRLTPGGGLLLNTGELFF. As DNA, the CDR3 is TGCACCAGCAGCCGACTAACCCCCGGGGGGGGACTCCTCTTGAACACCGGGGAGCTGTTTTTT. J is TRBJ2-2 and V is TRBV1; the table names TRBD2, a call not compared with the DNA. TRBV1 is deemed a pseudogene. The CDR3 runs 21 residues.

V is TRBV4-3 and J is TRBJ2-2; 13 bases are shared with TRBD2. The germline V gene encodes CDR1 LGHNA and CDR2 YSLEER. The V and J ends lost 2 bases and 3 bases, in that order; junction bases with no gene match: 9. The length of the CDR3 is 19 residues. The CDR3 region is CASSQTSGGAERDTGELFF. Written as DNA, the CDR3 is TGCGCCAGCAGCCAAACTAGCGGGGGGGCCGAAAGAGACACCGGGGAGCTGTTTTTT.

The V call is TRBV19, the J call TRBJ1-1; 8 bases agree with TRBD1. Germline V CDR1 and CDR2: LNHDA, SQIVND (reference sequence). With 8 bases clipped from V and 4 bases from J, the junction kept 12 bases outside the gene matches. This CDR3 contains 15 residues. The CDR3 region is CASHTMGTGGTEAFF. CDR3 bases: TGTGCCAGTCATACCATGGGGACAGGAGGCACTGAAGCTTTCTTT.

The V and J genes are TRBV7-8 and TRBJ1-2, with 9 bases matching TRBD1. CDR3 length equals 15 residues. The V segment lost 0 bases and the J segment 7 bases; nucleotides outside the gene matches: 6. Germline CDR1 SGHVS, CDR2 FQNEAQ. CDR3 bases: TGTGCCAGCAGCTTAGCGACACAGGGGGCGGGTGGCTACACCTTC. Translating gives CASSLATQGAGGYTF.

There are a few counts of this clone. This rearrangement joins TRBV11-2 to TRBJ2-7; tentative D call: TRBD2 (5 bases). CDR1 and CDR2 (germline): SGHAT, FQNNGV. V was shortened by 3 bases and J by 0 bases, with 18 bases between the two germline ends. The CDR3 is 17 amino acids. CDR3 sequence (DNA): TGTGCCAGCAGCTTCCGAATCGGGGAGCAAACCTCCTACGAGCAGTACTTC. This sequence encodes CASSFRIGEQTSYEQYF.

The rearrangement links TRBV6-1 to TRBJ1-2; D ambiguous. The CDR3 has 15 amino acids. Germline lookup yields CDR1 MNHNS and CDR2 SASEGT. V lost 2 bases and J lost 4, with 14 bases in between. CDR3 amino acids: CASSERRRTSYGYTF. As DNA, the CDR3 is TGTGCCAGCAGTGAAAGGAGGCGGACCTCCTATGGCTACACCTTC.